This T cell receptor (beta chain) was documented in a study of blood T cell repertoires in COVID-19. Study-wide context: COVID-19 samples, acute and convalescent, were from the United States, Italy and Spain. Sources were T cells, B-cell-depleted T cells, or PBMCs; the material itself was cDNA or gDNA.

Profiled with immunoSEQ multiplex PCR; TCRdb holds only in-frame clones, not every one. The data show hundreds of thousands of clones, 80% to 85% seen once. This CDR3 spans 17 amino acids. The V end was cut by 0 bases, the J end by 0 bases, with 12 bases between. Germline V gene sequence: CDR1 LGHNA, CDR2 YSLEER. The clonotype was recovered from a man aged 25-45 years with active or convalescent COVID-19. This sequence joins TRBV4-3 and TRBJ1-5; tentatively, D is TRBD1 (5 bases). What was sequenced was peripheral blood. CDR3 nucleotide sequence: TGCGCCAGCAGCCAAGAGGCAGGGATCCATAGCAATCAGCCCCAGCATTTT. It is translated as CASSQEAGIHSNQPQHF.